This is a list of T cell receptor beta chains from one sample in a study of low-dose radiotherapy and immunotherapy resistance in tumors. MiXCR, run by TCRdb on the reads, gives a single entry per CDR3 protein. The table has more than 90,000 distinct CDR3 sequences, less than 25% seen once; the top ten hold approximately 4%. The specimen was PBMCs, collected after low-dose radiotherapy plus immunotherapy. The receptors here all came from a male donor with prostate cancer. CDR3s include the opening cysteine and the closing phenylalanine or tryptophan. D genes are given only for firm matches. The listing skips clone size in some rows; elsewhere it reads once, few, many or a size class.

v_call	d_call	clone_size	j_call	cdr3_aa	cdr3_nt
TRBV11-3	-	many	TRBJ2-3	CASSSDSDTQYF	TGTGCCAGCAGCTCAGACAGTGATACGCAGTATTTT
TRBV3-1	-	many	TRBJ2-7	CASSHQDTTYEQYF	TGTGCCAGCAGCCACCAGGACACCACATACGAGCAGTACTTC
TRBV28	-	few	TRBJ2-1	CASSLRSGPMNEQFF	TGTGCCAGCAGTTTACGGTCAGGCCCAATGAATGAGCAGTTCTTC
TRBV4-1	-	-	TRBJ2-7	CASSQEMRRGSGPYEQYF	TGCGCCAGCAGCCAAGAAATGAGGAGGGGGAGCGGGCCCTACGAGCAGTACTTC
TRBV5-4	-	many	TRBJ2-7	CASSLGGLGVYEQYF	TGTGCCAGCAGCTTGGGGGGCTTGGGGGTCTACGAGCAGTACTTC
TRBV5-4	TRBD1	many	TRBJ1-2	CASKGQGTSNYGYTF	TGTGCCAGCAAGGGACAGGGCACCTCTAACTATGGCTACACCTTC
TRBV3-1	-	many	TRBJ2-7	CASSQLGSSYEQYF	TGTGCCAGCAGCCAACTAGGGAGCTCCTACGAGCAGTACTTC
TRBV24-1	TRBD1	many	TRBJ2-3	CATSARTGGSDTQYF	TGTGCCACCAGTGCCCGGACAGGAGGTTCAGATACGCAGTATTTT
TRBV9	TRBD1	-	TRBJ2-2	CASSDPGQGVNSGELFF	TGTGCCAGCAGCGACCCTGGGCAGGGGGTCAATTCCGGGGAGCTGTTTTTT
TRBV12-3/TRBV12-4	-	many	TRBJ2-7	CASSWTVYEQYF	TGTGCCAGCAGTTGGACAGTCTACGAGCAGTACTTC
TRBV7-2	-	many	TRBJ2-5	CASSEGVVNQETQYF	TGTGCCAGCAGCGAGGGGGTCGTCAACCAAGAGACCCAGTACTTC
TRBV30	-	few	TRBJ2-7	CAWISGSSYEQYF	TGTGCCTGGATCTCAGGGAGCTCCTACGAGCAGTACTTC
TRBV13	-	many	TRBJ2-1	CASTIAGLHEQFF	TGTGCCAGCACGATTGCGGGGTTACATGAGCAGTTCTTC
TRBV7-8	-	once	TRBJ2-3	CASSFLSGQGVDTQYF	TGTGCCAGCAGCTTTCTAAGCGGTCAGGGTGTAGATACGCAGTATTTT
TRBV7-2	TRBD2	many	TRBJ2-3	CASSIRAGGLADTQYF	TGTGCCAGCAGCATAAGGGCGGGGGGGCTCGCAGATACGCAGTATTTT
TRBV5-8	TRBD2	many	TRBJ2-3	CASNRLAGADTQYF	TGTGCCAGCAACAGACTAGCGGGGGCTGATACGCAGTATTTT
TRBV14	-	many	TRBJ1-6	CASSITPGSPLHF	TGTGCCAGCAGCATTACACCGGGTTCACCCCTCCACTTT
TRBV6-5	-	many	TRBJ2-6	CASSRLGSTEGANVLTF	TGTGCCAGCAGCAGGCTCGGGAGCACCGAAGGGGCCAACGTCCTGACTTTC
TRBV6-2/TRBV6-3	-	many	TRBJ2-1	CASSWDGSYNEQFF	TGTGCCAGCAGTTGGGACGGCTCCTACAATGAGCAGTTCTTC
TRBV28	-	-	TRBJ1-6	CASSLGGAQNSPLHF	TGTGCCAGCAGTTTAGGGGGGGCGCAGAATTCACCCCTCCACTTT
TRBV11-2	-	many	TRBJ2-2	CASSFWRQRNTGELFF	TGTGCCAGCAGCTTCTGGCGACAGCGAAACACCGGGGAGCTGTTTTTT
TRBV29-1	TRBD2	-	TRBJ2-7	CSAGGTYYEQYF	TGCAGCGCGGGGGGGACCTACTACGAGCAGTACTTC
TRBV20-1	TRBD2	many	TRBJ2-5	CSASRTSGGFGTQYF	TGCAGTGCTAGCCGGACTAGCGGGGGGTTCGGGACCCAGTACTTC
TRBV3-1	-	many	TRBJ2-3	CASSQDRRDTQYF	TGTGCCAGCAGCCAAGATCGGCGAGATACGCAGTATTTT
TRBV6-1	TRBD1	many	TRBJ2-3	CAGSGGFLRTDTQYF	TGTGCCGGATCAGGGGGCTTTCTGAGAACAGATACGCAGTATTTT
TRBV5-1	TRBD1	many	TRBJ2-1	CASSAGQDYNEQFF	TGCGCCAGCAGCGCGGGACAGGATTACAATGAGCAGTTCTTC
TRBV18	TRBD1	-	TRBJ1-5	CASSPVEGGKQPQHF	TGTGCCAGCTCACCGGTTGAAGGGGGCAAGCAGCCCCAGCATTTT
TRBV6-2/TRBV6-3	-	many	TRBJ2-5	CASRILETQYF	TGTGCCAGCAGGATACTAGAGACCCAGTACTTC
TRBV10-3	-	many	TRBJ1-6	CAISEDTRGGSYNSPLHF	TGTGCCATCAGTGAGGACACGAGGGGAGGCTCCTATAATTCACCCCTCCACTTT
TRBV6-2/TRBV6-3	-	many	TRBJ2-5	CASSEDGDQETQYF	TGTGCCAGCAGTGAAGACGGGGATCAAGAGACCCAGTACTTC
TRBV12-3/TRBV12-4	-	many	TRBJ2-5	CASSLGVASSSSETQYF	TGTGCCAGCAGTTTAGGAGTTGCTAGCTCGTCTTCAGAGACCCAGTACTTC
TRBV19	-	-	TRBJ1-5	CASSTRQYNQPQHF	TGTGCCAGTAGTACCCGACAATACAATCAGCCCCAGCATTTT
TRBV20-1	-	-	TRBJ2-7	CSALDSYEQYF	TGCAGTGCGCTGGACAGCTACGAGCAGTACTTC
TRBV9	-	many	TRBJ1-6	CASSVGGLRSPLHF	TGTGCCAGCAGCGTAGGGGGGCTAAGGTCACCCCTCCACTTT
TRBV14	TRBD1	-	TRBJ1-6	CASSQETGGRSPLHF	TGTGCCAGCAGCCAAGAGACAGGGGGAAGGTCACCCCTCCACTTT
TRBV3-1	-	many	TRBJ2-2	CASLLHTGELFF	TGTGCCAGTTTACTTCACACCGGGGAGCTGTTTTTT
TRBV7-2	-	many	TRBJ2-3	CASSLVGGQADTQYF	TGTGCCAGCAGCTTAGTCGGGGGGCAGGCAGATACGCAGTATTTT
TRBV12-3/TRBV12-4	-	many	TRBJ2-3	CASQGRTPSTDTQYF	TGTGCCAGCCAAGGACGGACCCCTAGCACAGATACGCAGTATTTT
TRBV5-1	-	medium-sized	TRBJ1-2	CASSTEEFRGYTF	TGCGCCAGCAGCACTGAGGAATTCCGCGGCTACACCTTC
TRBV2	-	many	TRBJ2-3	CASSFGTDRTDTQYF	TGTGCCAGCAGTTTCGGGACGGATCGCACAGATACGCAGTATTTT
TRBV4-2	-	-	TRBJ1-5	CASSQEQGKGNQPQHF	TGTGCCAGCAGCCAAGAACAGGGAAAGGGCAATCAGCCCCAGCATTTT
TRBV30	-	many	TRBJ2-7	CAWAIGYEQYF	TGTGCCTGGGCCATTGGCTACGAGCAGTACTTC
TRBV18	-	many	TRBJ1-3	CASSPPEETGNTIYF	TGTGCCAGCTCACCACCCGAGGAGACTGGAAACACCATATATTTT
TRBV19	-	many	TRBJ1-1	CASSVTGSNTEAFF	TGTGCCAGTAGTGTGACAGGATCGAACACTGAAGCTTTCTTT
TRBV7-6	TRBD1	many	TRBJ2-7	CASSLAKGASYEQYF	TGTGCCAGCAGCTTAGCAAAGGGGGCGTCCTACGAGCAGTACTTC
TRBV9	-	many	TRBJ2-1	CASSVEGGWANEQFF	TGTGCCAGCAGCGTAGAGGGCGGATGGGCCAATGAGCAGTTCTTC
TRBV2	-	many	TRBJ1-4	CASSELDRREKLFF	TGTGCCAGCAGTGAGTTGGACAGAAGGGAAAAACTGTTTTTT
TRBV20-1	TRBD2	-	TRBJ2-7	CSASGGVFYEQYF	TGCAGTGCTAGCGGGGGGGTCTTCTACGAGCAGTACTTC
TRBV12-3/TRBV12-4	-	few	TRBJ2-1	CATLKGGYNEQFF	TGTGCCACGCTCAAGGGCGGGTACAATGAGCAGTTCTTC
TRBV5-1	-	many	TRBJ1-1	CASSLEGNTEAFF	TGCGCCAGCAGCTTGGAGGGGAACACTGAAGCTTTCTTT
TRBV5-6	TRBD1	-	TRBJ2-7	CASSLYGTGAYEQYF	TGTGCCAGCAGCCTGTACGGGACAGGGGCCTACGAGCAGTACTTC